This T cell receptor beta chain was identified in a study of T-cell memory formation after mild COVID-19. This clonotype has a handful of counts. The CDR3 covers 15 residues. Trimming cost V 2 bases and J 5 bases, with 16 bases left between them. Germline V gene lookup returns CDR1 SGHRS and CDR2 YFSETQ. Each CDR3 protein is one row after TCRdb ran MiXCR on the 5' RACE reads. The profile covers 200,000 to 300,000 distinct CDR3 sequences, with roughly a sixth appearing a single time and around 21% taken by the ten largest. V gene TRBV5-1 combines with J gene TRBJ2-5; D may match TRBD1 or TRBD2 (5 bases each). The source is a man aged 18 to 30 who had mild COVID-19 (a few samples of this study predate the infection). Cell type and time point are not known. Sequencing was done on a sample of PBMCs or a T cell subset sorted from them (not recorded which). The CDR3 sequence is CASSLFPDRGETQYF. The CDR3 region has the DNA TGCGCCAGCAGCTTATTCCCAGACAGAGGGGAGACCCAGTACTTC.